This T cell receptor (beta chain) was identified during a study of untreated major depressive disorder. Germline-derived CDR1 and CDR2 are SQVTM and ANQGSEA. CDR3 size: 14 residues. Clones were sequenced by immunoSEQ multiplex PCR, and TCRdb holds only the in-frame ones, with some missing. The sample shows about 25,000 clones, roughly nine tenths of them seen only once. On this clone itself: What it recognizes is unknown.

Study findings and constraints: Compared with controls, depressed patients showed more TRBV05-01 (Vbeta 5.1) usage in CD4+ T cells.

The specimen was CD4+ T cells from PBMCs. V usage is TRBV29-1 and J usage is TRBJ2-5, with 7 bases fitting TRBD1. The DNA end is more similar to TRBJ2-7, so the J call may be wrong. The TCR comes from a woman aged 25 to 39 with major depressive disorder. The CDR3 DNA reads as TGCAGCGTTAACAAACAGGGGCCAGGCCACGAGCAGTACTTC. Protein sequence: CSVNKQGPGHEQYF.